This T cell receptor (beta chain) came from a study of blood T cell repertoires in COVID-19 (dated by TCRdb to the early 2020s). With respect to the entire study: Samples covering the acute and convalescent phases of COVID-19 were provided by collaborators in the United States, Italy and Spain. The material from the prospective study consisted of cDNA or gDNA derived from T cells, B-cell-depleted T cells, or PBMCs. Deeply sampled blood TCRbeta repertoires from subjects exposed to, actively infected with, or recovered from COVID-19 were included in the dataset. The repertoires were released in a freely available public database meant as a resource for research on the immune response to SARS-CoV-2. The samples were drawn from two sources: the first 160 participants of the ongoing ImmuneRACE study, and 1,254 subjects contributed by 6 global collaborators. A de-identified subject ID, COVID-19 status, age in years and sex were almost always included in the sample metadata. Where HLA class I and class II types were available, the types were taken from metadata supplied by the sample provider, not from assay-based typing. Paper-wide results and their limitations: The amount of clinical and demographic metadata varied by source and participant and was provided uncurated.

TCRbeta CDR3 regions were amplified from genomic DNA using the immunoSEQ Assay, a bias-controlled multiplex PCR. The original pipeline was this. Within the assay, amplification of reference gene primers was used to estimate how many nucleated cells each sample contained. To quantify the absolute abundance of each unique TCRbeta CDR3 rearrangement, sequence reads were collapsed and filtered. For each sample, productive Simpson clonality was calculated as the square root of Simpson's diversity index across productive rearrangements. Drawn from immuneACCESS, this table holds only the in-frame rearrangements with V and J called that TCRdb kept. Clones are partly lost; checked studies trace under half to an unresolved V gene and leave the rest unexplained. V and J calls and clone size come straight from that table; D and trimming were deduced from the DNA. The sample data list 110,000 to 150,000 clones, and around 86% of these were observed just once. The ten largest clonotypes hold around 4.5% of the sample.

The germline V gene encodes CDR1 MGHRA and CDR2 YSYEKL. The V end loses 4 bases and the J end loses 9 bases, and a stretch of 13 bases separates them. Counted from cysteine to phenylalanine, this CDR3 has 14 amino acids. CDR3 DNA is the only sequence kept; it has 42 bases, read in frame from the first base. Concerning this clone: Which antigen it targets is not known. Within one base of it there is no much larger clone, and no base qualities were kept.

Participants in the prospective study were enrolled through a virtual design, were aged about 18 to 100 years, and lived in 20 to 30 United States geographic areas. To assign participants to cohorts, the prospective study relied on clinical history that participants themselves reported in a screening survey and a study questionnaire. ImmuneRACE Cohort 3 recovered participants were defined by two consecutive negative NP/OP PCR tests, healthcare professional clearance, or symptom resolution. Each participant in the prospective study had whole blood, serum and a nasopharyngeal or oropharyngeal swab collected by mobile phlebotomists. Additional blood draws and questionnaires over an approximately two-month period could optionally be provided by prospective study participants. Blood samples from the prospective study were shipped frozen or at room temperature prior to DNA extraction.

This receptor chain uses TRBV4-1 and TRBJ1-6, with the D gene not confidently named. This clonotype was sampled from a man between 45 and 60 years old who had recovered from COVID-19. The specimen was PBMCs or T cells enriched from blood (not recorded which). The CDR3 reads CASSLEGGGSPLHF. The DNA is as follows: TGCGCCAGCAGCCTGGAGGGAGGAGGTTCACCCCTCCACTTT.